What follows describes a single TCR beta chain. The data derive from a study of blood T cell repertoires in COVID-19. The CDR3 runs to 15 residues. Germline values: CDR1 MNHEY, CDR2 SVGAGI. V trimming: 6 bases; J trimming: 2 bases; junction bases outside the gene matches: 3. The table came from immunoSEQ multiplex PCR; TCRdb's copy has only in-frame clones and leaves some out. The table has around 230,000 clones, 88% seen once; the top ten hold roughly 0.7%. Material: peripheral blood. J is TRBJ1-5 and V is TRBV6-5; TRBD1 matches 11 bases. This TCR derives from a man aged 35 to 55 with acute or convalescent COVID-19. CDR3: CASRMGQGGNQPQHF. CDR3 in DNA: TGTGCCAGCAGGATGGGACAGGGGGGCAATCAGCCCCAGCATTTT.